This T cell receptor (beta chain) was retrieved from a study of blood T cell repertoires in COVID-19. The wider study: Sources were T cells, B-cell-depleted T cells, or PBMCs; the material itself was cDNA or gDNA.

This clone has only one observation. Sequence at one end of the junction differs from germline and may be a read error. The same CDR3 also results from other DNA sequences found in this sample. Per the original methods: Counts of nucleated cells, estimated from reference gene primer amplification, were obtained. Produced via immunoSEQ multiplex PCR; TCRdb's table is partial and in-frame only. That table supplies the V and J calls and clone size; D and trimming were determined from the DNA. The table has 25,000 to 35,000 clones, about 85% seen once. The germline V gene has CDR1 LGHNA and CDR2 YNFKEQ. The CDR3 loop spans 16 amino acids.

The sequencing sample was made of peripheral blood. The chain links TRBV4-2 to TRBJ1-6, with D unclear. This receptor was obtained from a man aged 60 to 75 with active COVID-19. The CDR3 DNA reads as TGTGCTAGCAGCCAAGAGATGAGCTCCTATAATTCACCCCTCCACTTT. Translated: CASSQEMSSYNSPLHF.